These 15 T cell receptor beta chains were sequenced from one sample in a study of T cell responses to AZD1222 COVID-19 vaccine. The data were produced by immunoSEQ multiplex PCR, yet TCRdb's version contains in-frame clones alone and is incomplete. The data hold some 85,000 clones, with approximately 86% observed a single time. Sequenced material: peripheral blood, taken on day 0 of AZD1222 vaccination. Every receptor here comes from an adult in good health.

The rearrangement links TRBV5-5 to TRBJ1-2, with D unclear. Germline CDR1 reads SGHKS; CDR2 reads YYEKEE (reference sequence). Trimming removed 0 bases at V and 4 bases at J, with 13 bases between. CDR3 length: 15 amino acids. The chain's CDR3 is CASSLVGTARYGYTF. CDR3 sequence (DNA): TGTGCCAGCAGCTTGGTAGGAACGGCCCGCTATGGCTACACCTTC.

The chain employs TRBV7-9 and TRBJ1-2, with D uncertain. The length of the CDR3 is 15 residues. Between the trimmed V and J ends, which lost 1 base and 4 bases, there was a span of 13 bases. Germline-derived CDR1 and CDR2 are SEHNR and FQNEAQ (reference sequence). CDR3 loop: CASSLEVSATYGYTF. The CDR3 nucleotides read TGTGCCAGCAGCTTAGAGGTCTCCGCTACCTATGGCTACACCTTC.

The chain uses TRBV2 and TRBJ2-4; D is unclear. Germline CDR1 and CDR2: SNHLY and FYNNEI. The CDR3 loop spans 17 amino acids. Trimming pared 2 bases from V and 5 bases from J, leaving 19 bases between. The CDR3 coding sequence is TGTGCCAGCAGTGAAAGGGTGGTTTCGTCTTCTCAAAACATTCAGTACTTC. Translation gives CASSERVVSSSQNIQYF.

V and J are TRBV7-2 and TRBJ2-7; the match to TRBD2 covers 9 bases. The CDR3 extends over 16 amino acids. The germline CDR1 and CDR2 sequences are SGHTA and FQGNSA. Losses at the gene ends were 4 bases for V and 6 bases for J; bases not matched to a gene: 13. The CDR3 DNA sequence: TGTGCCAGCAGCTCGCTCCTTAGCGGGAGCGGGGCCGAGCAGTACTTC. Protein: CASSSLLSGSGAEQYF.

This clone was seen a single time. The chain links TRBV11-2 to TRBJ1-1, with TRBD1 as a possible D gene (5 bases). Trimming took 5 bases from V and 6 from J, leaving 16 bases between them. The CDR3 spans 14 residues. Germline-derived CDR1 and CDR2 are SGHAT and FQNNGV. The CDR3 region has the DNA TGTGCCAGCAGCCGACCGCACGGGGGATCTGAAGCTTTCTTT. Translation gives CASSRPHGGSEAFF.

The rearrangement uses TRBV5-1 and TRBJ1-4, with TRBD1 as a possible D gene (5 bases). The CDR3 is made up of 14 amino acids. Trimming took 7 bases from V and 4 from J, leaving 14 bases between them. Germline lookup yields CDR1 SGHRS and CDR2 YFSETQ. The CDR3 DNA reads TGCGCCAGCGCCGGGACCGGAGATAATGAAAAACTGTTTTTT. This encodes CASAGTGDNEKLFF.

This rearrangement joins TRBV29-1 to TRBJ2-1; TRBD2 matches at 9 bases. Germline V gene lookup returns CDR1 SQVTM and CDR2 ANQGSEA. CDR3 length: 13 residues. V gave up 6 bases and J gave up 6 bases; unmatched junction bases: 6. The CDR3 DNA is TGCAGCGTAGCGGGAGGATTGGGCAATGAGCAGTTCTTC. The encoded protein is CSVAGGLGNEQFF.

The V call is TRBV6-2 or TRBV6-3, the J call TRBJ2-7, with D maybe TRBD2 (5 bases). The CDR3 runs to 14 residues. V gave up 6 bases and J gave up 5 bases, with 17 bases separating them. Germline V gene lookup returns CDR1 MNHEY and CDR2 SVGEGT. This CDR3 reads CASSAEGISHEQYF. For the CDR3, the DNA is TGTGCCAGCAGCGCCGAGGGTATAAGCCACGAGCAGTACTTC.

The chain has TRBV27 and TRBJ2-6; 7 nucleotides agree with TRBD1. J lost 13 bases, V lost 7 bases, and 10 bases had no gene match. Germline V CDR1 and CDR2: MNHEY, SMNVEV (reference sequence). The CDR3 runs 13 residues. The CDR3 bases are TGTGCCAGCAATATTGCAGGGGGACGGGTCCTGACTTTC. It yields the protein CASNIAGGRVLTF.

This clone occurred once. This chain connects TRBV6-5 to TRBJ1-6; D may be TRBD1 (6 bases). Germline V gives CDR1 MNHEY, CDR2 SVGAGI. Deletions cut 6 bases from V and 10 bases from J, with 16 bases between. The CDR3 sequence is 14 residues long. This CDR3 reads CASRPGAQGSPLHF. The CDR3 bases are TGTGCCAGCAGGCCGGGGGCGCAAGGGTCACCCCTCCACTTT.

This clone was seen a handful of times. This CDR3 is CASSPRGAMNTEAFF. CDR3 in DNA: TGTGCCAGCAGCCCACGGGGAGCGATGAACACTGAAGCTTTCTTT. The gene calls are TRBV7-3 and TRBJ1-1; the D is unclear. The CDR3 runs to 15 residues. V lost 5 bases and J 0 bases, leaving 13 bases between the germline ends. Germline CDR1 and CDR2: SGHTA and FQGTGA.

This clone was picked up a small number of times. The V call is TRBV7-2, the J call TRBJ1-3; the match to TRBD1 covers 8 bases. The CDR3 has 17 amino acids. V trimming: 3 bases; J trimming: 0 bases; junction bases outside the gene matches: 7. Germline CDR1 reads SGHTA; CDR2 reads FQGNSA. For the CDR3, the DNA is TGTGCCAGCAGCTTCGGACAGGGATTTTCCTCTGGAAACACCATATATTTT. Amino acids: CASSFGQGFSSGNTIYF.

The CDR3, as DNA: TGTGCCATCACCCGTGAGCAGTACTTC. Its protein is CAITREQYF. The rearrangement joins TRBV10-3 to TRBJ2-7; no firm D call. CDR1 is ENHRY, CDR2 SYGVKD, per germline. The ends were cut back, 7 bases at V and 7 bases at J, with 5 bases in the middle. There are 9 residues in the CDR3.

In this sample, this clone turned up once. The chain combines TRBV10-2 with TRBJ2-7, with 9 nucleotides matching TRBD2. CDR1 and CDR2 from the germline V gene are WSHSY and SAAADI. The junction had 9 bases not matched to a gene; V was cut back by 5 bases and J by 4 bases. The CDR3 has 15 residues. The CDR3 DNA follows: TGCGCCAGCAGTCCCCCCGGCGGGAGGGTTTACGAGCAGTACTTC. This sequence encodes CASSPPGGRVYEQYF.

CDR3 loop: CASSIPQSYEQYF. CDR3 nucleotides: TGTGCCAGTTCAATCCCACAGTCCTACGAGCAGTACTTC. V and J are TRBV18 and TRBJ2-7; unclear D gene. CDR1 and CDR2 (germline): KGHSH, LQKENI. The CDR3 has 13 residues. The ends were cut back, 9 bases at V and 1 base at J, with 13 bases in the middle.